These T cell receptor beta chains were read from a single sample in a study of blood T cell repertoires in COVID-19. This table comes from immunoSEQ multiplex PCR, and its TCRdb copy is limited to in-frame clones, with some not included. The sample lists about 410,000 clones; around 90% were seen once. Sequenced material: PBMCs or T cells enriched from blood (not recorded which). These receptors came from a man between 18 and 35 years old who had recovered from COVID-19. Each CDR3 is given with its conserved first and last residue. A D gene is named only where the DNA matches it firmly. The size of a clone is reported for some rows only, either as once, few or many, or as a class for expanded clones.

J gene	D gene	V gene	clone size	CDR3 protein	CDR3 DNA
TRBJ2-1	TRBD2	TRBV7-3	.	CASSLQAGGWYEQFF	TGTGCCAGCAGCTTACAAGCGGGAGGATGGTATGAGCAGTTCTTC
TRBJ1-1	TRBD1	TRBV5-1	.	CASSLTGGNTEAFF	TGCGCCAGCAGCTTGACAGGGGGCAACACTGAAGCTTTCTTT
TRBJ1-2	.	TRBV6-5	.	CASSSPIAPGVYTF	TGTGCCAGCAGTTCCCCAATTGCCCCAGGGGTCTACACCTTC
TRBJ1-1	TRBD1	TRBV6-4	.	CASSMDRLATEAFF	TGTGCCAGCAGTATGGACAGGTTGGCAACTGAAGCTTTCTTT
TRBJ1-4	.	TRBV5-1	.	CASSLTGLNEKLFF	TGCGCCAGCAGCTTGACAGGGCTTAATGAAAAACTGTTTTTT
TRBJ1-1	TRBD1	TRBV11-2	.	CASSSTQGAVVGTEAFF	TGTGCCAGCAGCTCGACCCAGGGGGCGGTTGTGGGCACTGAAGCTTTCTTT
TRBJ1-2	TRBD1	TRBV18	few	CASSPRRQGENYGYTF	TGTGCCAGCTCACCACGAAGACAGGGAGAGAACTATGGCTACACCTTC
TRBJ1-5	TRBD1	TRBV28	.	CASTLDRAQHF	TGTGCCAGCACTCTGGACAGGGCCCAGCATTTT
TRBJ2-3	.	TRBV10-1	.	CASGWGSGDTDTQYF	TGCGCCAGCGGTTGGGGTAGCGGCGACACAGATACGCAGTATTTT
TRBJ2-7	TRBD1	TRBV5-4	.	CASSLGSGQLYEQYF	TGTGCCAGCAGCTTGGGGTCGGGACAGCTTTACGAGCAGTACTTC
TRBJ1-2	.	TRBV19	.	CASSTAGSNYGYTF	TGTGCCAGTAGTACCGCGGGTTCTAACTATGGCTACACCTTC
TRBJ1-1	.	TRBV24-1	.	CGGTGVAGNTEAFF	TGTGGCGGAACGGGGGTAGCGGGGAACACTGAAGCTTTCTTT
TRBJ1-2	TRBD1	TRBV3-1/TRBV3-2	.	CASSLRGTDSYGYTF	TGTGCCAGCAGCCTGCGCGGGACAGACAGCTATGGCTACACCTTC
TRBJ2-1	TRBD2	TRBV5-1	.	CASSLVAGDPWGNEQFF	TGCGCCAGCAGCTTGGTAGCGGGAGACCCCTGGGGCAATGAGCAGTTCTTC
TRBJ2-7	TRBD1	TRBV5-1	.	CASSFRDSGEQYF	TGCGCCAGCAGCTTCCGGGACAGTGGCGAGCAGTACTTC